Below are 8 T cell receptor beta chains sequenced from a single sample in a study of T cells after yellow fever vaccination. One entry per CDR3 protein results from TCRdb running MiXCR on the 5' RACE reads. The data hold some 250,000 distinct CDR3 sequences, with 3.6% observed a single time. Source: PBMCs, taken 15 days after the yellow fever booster vaccination. The receptor source for this set is a man between 18 and 35 years old who received the YFV17D yellow fever vaccine.

This clonotype was seen at least ten times. The gene calls are TRBV20-1 and TRBJ2-7, with 12 bases matching TRBD2. This CDR3 spans 14 amino acids. From germline, CDR1 is DFQATT and CDR2 SNEGSKA (reference sequence). The trim removed 6 bases at V and 0 bases at J, leaving 3 bases unmatched. CDR3 region: CSAPSGGASYEQYF. CDR3 in DNA: TGCAGTGCACCTAGCGGGGGGGCCTCCTACGAGCAGTACTTC.

The sample holds many counts of this clonotype. V is TRBV23-1 and J is TRBJ2-1; a possible D gene is TRBD2 (6 bases). TRBV23-1 is labeled an ORF, and its function is uncertain. Trimming removed 9 bases at V and 4 bases at J, with 19 bases between. This CDR3 is 15 amino acids long. DNA for the CDR3: TGCGCCAGATCGGGAGAGGAGGCTCTTTACAATGAGCAGTTCTTC. The encoded protein is CARSGEEALYNEQFF.

This clonotype has a count of ten or more. This chain joins TRBV5-5 and TRBJ1-2; 7 bases are a match to TRBD1. Trimming cost V 4 bases and J 6 bases; bases outside gene matches: 12. Germline V CDR1 and CDR2: SGHKS, YYEKEE (reference sequence). The CDR3 spans 15 residues. The CDR3 here is CASSRDRTGANGYTF. The CDR3 coding sequence is TGTGCCAGCAGCCGGGACAGAACAGGGGCAAATGGCTACACCTTC.

This clonotype was detected ten times or more. The genes are TRBV4-3 and TRBJ1-1; D ambiguous. Between the trimmed V and J ends, which lost 4 bases and 1 base, there was a span of 10 bases. CDR1 and CDR2 from the germline V gene are LGHNA and YSLEER. CDR3 size: 14 residues. Here the CDR3 DNA reads TGCGCCAGCAGCCGCCATACTTCGAACACTGAAGCTTTCTTT. Translated, it gives CASSRHTSNTEAFF.

This clonotype was observed at least ten times. V is TRBV12-3 or TRBV12-4 and J is TRBJ2-2, with 9 nucleotides matching TRBD2. The CDR3 is 18 residues long. Trimming removed 6 bases from V and 5 bases from J; junction bases left unmatched: 16. CDR3: CASRPRGGGASRTGELFF. CDR3 nucleotide sequence: TGTGCCAGCAGGCCCAGGGGCGGGGGGGCGTCTAGGACCGGGGAGCTGTTTTTT.

This clonotype was observed many times. The genes are TRBV6-2 or TRBV6-3 and TRBJ1-2, with 8 bases aligning to TRBD1. Trimming took 10 bases from V and 4 from J; bases not matched to a gene: 5. The CDR3 is 12 amino acids. Germline CDR1 reads MNHEY; CDR2 reads SVGEGT. CDR3 DNA sequence: TGTGCCACCCGGACAGGGAGCTATGGCTACACCTTC. Its protein product is CATRTGSYGYTF.

V usage is TRBV28 and J usage is TRBJ2-2; D is perhaps TRBD2 (5 bases). The germline CDR1 and CDR2 sequences are MDHEN and SYDVKM. The CDR3 spans 12 residues. Trimming cost V 9 bases and J 5 bases, with 10 bases left between them. The CDR3 DNA is TGTGCCAGTCAAGGGAGAACCGGGGAGCTGTTTTTT. Residues: CASQGRTGELFF. Based on the CDR3 plus reference TRBV28 and TRBJ2-2, the full variable domain is DVKVTQSSRYLVKRTGEKVFLECVQDMDHENMFWYRQDPGLGLRLIYFSYDVKMKEKGDIPEGYSVSREKKERFSLILESASTNQTSMYLCASQGRTGELFFGEGSRLTVL.

The chain joins TRBV14 to TRBJ2-3; a possible D gene is TRBD1 (6 bases). Between the trimmed V and J ends, which lost 0 bases and 6 bases, there was a span of 19 bases. The CDR3 contains 17 residues. Germline V gene data show CDR1 as SGHDN and CDR2 as FVKESK. The CDR3 nucleotides read TGTGCCAGCAGCCAAGAATTTCCAGGGGTACTCCACGATACGCAGTATTTT. Encoded protein: CASSQEFPGVLHDTQYF.